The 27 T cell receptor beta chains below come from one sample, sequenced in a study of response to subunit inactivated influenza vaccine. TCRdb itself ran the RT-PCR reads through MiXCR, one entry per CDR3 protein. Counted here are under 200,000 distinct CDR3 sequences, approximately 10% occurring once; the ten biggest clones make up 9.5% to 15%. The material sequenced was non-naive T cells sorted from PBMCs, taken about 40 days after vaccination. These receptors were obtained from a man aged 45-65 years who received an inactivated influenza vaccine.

The DNA for the CDR3 is TGTGCCAGCAGCTTTACCACCGGACAGGGTAGTGAGACCCAGTACTTC. The encoded protein is CASSFTTGQGSETQYF. The rearrangement links TRBV5-5 to TRBJ2-5; 8 bases fit TRBD1. In germline, CDR1 is SGHKS, CDR2 YYEKEE (reference sequence). Unmatched junction bases numbered 11, after V lost 2 bases and J lost 5 bases. CDR3 length: 16 amino acids. Supplemented by reference TRBV5-5 and TRBJ2-5, the full variable domain reads DAGVTQSPTHLIKTRGQQVTLRCSPISGHKSVSWYQQVLGQGPQFIFQYYEKEERGRGNFPDRFSARQFPNYSSELNVNALLLGDSALYLCASSFTTGQGSETQYFGPGTRLLVL.

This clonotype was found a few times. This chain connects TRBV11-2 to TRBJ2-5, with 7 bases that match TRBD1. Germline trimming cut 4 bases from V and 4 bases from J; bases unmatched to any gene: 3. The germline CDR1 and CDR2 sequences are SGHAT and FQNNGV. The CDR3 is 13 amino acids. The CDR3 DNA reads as TGTGCCAGCAGCTCAGGGGGTGGAGAGACCCAGTACTTC. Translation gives CASSSGGGETQYF.

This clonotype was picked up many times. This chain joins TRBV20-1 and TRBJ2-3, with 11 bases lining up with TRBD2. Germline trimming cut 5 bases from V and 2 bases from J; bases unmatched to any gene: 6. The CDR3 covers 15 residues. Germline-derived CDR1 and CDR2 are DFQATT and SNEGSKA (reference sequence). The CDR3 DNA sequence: TGCAGTGCTCCCGGGACTAGCGGCTACACAGATACGCAGTATTTT. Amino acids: CSAPGTSGYTDTQYF.

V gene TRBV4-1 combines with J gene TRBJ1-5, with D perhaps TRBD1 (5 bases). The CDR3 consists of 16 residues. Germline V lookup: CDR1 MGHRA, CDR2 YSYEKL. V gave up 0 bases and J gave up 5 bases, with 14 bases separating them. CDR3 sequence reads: CASSQESTRGDQPQHF. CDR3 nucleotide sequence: TGCGCCAGCAGCCAAGAATCTACGCGGGGGGATCAGCCCCAGCATTTT.

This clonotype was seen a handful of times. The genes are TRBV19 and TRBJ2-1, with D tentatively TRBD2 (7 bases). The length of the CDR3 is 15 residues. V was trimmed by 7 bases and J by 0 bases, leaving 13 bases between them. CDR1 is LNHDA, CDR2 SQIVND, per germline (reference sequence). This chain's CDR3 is CASKGGGSSYNEQFF. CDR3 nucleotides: TGTGCCAGTAAAGGGGGGGGATCCTCCTACAATGAGCAGTTCTTC.

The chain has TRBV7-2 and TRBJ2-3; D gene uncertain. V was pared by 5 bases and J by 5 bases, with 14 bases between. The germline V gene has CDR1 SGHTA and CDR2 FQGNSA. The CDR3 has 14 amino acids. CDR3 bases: TGTGCCAGCAGCCGCCCGCCGAGTAAAGATACGCAGTATTTT. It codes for CASSRPPSKDTQYF.

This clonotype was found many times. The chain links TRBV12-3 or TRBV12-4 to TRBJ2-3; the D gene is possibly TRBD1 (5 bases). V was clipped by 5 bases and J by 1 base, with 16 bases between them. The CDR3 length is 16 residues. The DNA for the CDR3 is TGTGCCAGCAGTAGGGGCAGGGATAGGGGCACAGATACGCAGTATTTT. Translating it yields CASSRGRDRGTDTQYF.

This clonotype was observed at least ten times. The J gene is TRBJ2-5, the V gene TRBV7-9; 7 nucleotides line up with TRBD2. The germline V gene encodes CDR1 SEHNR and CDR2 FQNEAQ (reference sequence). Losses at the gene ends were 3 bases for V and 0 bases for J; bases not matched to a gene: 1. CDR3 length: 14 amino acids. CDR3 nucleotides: TGTGCCAGCAGCTTGGGAGGGTACCAAGAGACCCAGTACTTC. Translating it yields CASSLGGYQETQYF. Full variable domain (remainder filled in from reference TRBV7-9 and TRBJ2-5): DTGVSQNPRHKITKRGQNVTFRCDPISEHNRLYWYRQTLGQGPEFLTYFQNEAQLEKSRLLSDRFSAERPKGSFSTLEIQRTEQGDSAMYLCASSLGGYQETQYFGPGTRLLVL.

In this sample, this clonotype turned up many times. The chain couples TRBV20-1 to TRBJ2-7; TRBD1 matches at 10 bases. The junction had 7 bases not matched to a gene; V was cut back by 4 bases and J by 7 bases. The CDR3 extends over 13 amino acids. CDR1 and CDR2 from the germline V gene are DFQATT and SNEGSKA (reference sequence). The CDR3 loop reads CSATGTGAGEQYF. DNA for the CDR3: TGCAGTGCTACCGGGACAGGGGCGGGGGAGCAGTACTTC.

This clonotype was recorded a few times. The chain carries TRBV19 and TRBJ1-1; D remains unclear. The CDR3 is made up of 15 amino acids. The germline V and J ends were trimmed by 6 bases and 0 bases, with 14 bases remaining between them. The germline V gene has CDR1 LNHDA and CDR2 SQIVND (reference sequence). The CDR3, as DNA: TGTGCCAGTAGCCCTCGGGAAGGGTTGAACACTGAAGCTTTCTTT. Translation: CASSPREGLNTEAFF.

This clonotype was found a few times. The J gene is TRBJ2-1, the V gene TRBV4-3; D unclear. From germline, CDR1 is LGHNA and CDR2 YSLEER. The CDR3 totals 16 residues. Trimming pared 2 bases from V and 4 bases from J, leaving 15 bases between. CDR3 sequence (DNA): TGCGCCAGCAGCCAACAGGTGGGCGGACCTTACAATGAGCAGTTCTTC. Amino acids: CASSQQVGGPYNEQFF.

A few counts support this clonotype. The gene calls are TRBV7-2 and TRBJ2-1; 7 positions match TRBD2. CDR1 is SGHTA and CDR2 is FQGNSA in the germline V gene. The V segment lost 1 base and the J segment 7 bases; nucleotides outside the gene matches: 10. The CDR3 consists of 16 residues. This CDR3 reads CASSLGGLGTSNEQFF. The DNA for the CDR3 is TGTGCCAGCAGCTTAGGAGGACTAGGAACGTCAAATGAGCAGTTCTTC.

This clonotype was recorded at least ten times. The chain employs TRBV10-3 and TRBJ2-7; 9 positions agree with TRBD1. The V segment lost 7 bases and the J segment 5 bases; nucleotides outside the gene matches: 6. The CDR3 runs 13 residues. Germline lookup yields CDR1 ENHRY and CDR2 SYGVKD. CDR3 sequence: CAINTRQGDEQYF. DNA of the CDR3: TGTGCCATCAATACGAGACAGGGGGACGAGCAGTACTTC.

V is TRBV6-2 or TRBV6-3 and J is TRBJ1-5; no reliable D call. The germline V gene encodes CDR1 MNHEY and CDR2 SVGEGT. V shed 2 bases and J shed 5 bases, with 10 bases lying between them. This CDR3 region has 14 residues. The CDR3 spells CASSYNSGHQPQHF. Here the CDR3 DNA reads TGTGCCAGCAGTTACAACTCTGGGCATCAGCCCCAGCATTTT.

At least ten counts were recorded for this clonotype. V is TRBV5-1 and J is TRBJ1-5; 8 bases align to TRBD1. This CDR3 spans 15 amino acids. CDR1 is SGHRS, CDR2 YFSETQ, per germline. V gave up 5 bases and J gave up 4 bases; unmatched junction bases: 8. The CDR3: CASRPTGEGNQPQHF. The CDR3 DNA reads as TGCGCCAGCAGACCGACAGGGGAGGGTAATCAGCCCCAGCATTTT. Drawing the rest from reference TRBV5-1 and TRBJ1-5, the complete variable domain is KAGVTQTPRYLIKTRGQQVTLSCSPISGHRSVSWYQQTPGQGLQFLFEYFSETQRNKGNFPGRFSGRQFSNSRSEMNVSTLELGDSALYLCASRPTGEGNQPQHFGDGTRLSIL.

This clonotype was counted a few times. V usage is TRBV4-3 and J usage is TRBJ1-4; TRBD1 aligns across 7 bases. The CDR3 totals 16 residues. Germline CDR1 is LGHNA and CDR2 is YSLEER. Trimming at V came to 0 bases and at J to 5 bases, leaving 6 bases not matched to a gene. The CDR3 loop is CASSQEGARGNEKLFF. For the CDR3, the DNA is TGCGCCAGCAGCCAAGAGGGTGCCAGGGGGAATGAAAAACTGTTTTTT.

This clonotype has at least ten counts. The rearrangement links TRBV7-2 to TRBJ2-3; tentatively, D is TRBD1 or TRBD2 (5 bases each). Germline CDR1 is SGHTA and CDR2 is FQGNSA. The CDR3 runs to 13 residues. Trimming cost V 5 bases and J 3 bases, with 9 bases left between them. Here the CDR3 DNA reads TGTGCCAGCAGCCTGGGACCTACAGATACGCAGTATTTT. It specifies CASSLGPTDTQYF.

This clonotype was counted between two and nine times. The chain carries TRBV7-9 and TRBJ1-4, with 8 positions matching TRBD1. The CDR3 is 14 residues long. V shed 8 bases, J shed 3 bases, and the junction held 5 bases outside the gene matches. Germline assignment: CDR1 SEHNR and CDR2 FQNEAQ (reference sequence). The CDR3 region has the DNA TGTGCCAGCCGCCTGGACAGGGCTAATGAAAAACTGTTTTTT. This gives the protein CASRLDRANEKLFF.

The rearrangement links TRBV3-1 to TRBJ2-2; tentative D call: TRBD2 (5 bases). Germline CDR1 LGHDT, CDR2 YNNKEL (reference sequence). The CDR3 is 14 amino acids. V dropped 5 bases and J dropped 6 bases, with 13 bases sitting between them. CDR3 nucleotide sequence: TGTGCCAGCAGCGGAGCCCCGAGGGCCGGGGAGCTGTTTTTT. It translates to CASSGAPRAGELFF.

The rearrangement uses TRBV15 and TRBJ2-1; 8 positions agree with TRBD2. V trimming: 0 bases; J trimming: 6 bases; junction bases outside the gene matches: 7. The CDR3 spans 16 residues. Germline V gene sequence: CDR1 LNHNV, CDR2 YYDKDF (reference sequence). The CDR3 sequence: CATSREVAGGLNEQFF. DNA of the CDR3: TGTGCCACCAGCAGAGAAGTGGCGGGGGGACTCAATGAGCAGTTCTTC.

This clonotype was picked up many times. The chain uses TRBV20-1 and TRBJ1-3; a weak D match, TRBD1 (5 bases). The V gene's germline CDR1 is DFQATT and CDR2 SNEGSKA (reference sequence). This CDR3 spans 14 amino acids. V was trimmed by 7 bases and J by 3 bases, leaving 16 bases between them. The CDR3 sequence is CSVARGSIGNTIYF. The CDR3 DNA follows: TGCAGTGTCGCACGGGGCTCTATTGGAAACACCATATATTTT.

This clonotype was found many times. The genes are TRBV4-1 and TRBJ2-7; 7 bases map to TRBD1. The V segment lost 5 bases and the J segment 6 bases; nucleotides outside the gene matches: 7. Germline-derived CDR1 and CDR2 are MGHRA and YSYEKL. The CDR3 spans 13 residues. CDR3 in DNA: TGCGCCAGCAGCTTCCACAGGGGTACCGAGCAGTACTTC. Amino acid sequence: CASSFHRGTEQYF.

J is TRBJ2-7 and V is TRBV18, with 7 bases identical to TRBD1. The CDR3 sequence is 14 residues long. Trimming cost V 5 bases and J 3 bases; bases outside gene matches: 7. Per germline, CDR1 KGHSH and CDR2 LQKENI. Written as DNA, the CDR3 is TGTGCCAGCTCAGGCGACAGGGACCTCTACGAGCAGTACTTC. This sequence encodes CASSGDRDLYEQYF. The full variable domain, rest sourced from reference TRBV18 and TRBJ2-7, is NAGVMQNPRHLVRRRGQEARLRCSPMKGHSHVYWYRQLPEEGLKFMVYLQKENIIDESGMPKERFSAEFPKEGPSILRIQQVVRGDSAAYFCASSGDRDLYEQYFGPGTRLTVT.

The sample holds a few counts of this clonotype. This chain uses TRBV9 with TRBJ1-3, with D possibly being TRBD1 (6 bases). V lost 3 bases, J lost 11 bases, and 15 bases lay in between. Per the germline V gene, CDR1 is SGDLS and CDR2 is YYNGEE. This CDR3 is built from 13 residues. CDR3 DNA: TGTGCCAGCAGCGGCGGGACGGGGGGCCCCATATATTTT. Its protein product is CASSGGTGGPIYF.

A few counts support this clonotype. CDR3 residues: CASSQDPAGPPDTQYF. The CDR3 DNA is TGCGCCAGCAGCCAAGATCCAGCGGGACCCCCAGATACGCAGTATTTT. V and J are TRBV4-3 and TRBJ2-3, with 7 bases matching TRBD2. CDR3 length: 16 amino acids. V dropped 0 bases and J dropped 4; count of bases not matched to a gene: 7. The V gene's germline CDR1 is LGHNA and CDR2 YSLEER.

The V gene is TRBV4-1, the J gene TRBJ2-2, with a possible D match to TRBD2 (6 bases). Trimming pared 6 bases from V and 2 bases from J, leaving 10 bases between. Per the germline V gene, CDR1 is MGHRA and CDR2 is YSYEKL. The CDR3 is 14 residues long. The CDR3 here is CASSPGVNTGELFF. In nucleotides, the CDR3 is TGCGCCAGCAGTCCGGGGGTAAACACCGGGGAGCTGTTTTTT.

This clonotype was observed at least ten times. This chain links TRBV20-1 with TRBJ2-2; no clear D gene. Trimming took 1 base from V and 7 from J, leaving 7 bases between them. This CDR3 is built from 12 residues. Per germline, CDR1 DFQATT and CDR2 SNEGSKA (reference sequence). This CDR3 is CSARGVVGELFF. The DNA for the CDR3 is TGCAGTGCTAGAGGCGTGGTCGGGGAGCTGTTTTTT.